The clone carrying this TCR beta chain appeared a few times. Clinical symptoms, serum thyroxine, TRAb, thyroid ultrasound and orbital computed tomography informed diagnoses. The sample comes from a study of T cells in Graves' hyperthyroidism and ophthalmopathy. Amplification of TCR beta CDR3 regions used RNA as the template. A set of HTBI primers served as the primers for a first-round RT-PCR of the TCR CDR3. TCRdb re-analysed the multiplex PCR reads in MiXCR, keeping a single row per CDR3 protein. The table lists over 250,000 distinct CDR3 sequences, around 25% of them singletons. The CDR3 loop spans 13 amino acids. Trimming stripped 1 base from V and 2 bases from J, with 5 bases between. Looked up from germline, CDR1 is MNHEY and CDR2 is SVGEGT.

This chain uses TRBV6-2 or TRBV6-3 with TRBJ2-5, with no clear D. This clonotype originated in a man in his forties with Graves' hyperthyroidism that later progressed to Graves' ophthalmopathy. Source material: blood. The DNA of the CDR3 is TGTGCCAGCAGTTACTTGGGGCAAGAGACCCAGTACTTC. Its protein product is CASSYLGQETQYF.